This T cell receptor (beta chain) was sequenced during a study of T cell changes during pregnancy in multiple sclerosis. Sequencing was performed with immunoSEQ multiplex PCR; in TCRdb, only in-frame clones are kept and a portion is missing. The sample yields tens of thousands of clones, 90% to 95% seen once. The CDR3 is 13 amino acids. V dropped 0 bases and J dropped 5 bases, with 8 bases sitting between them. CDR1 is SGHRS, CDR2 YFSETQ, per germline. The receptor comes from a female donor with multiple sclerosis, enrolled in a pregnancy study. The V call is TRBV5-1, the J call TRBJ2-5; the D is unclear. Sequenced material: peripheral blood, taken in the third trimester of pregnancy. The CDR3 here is CASSLVMRETQYF. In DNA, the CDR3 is TGCGCCAGCAGCTTGGTTATGCGGGAGACCCAGTACTTC.